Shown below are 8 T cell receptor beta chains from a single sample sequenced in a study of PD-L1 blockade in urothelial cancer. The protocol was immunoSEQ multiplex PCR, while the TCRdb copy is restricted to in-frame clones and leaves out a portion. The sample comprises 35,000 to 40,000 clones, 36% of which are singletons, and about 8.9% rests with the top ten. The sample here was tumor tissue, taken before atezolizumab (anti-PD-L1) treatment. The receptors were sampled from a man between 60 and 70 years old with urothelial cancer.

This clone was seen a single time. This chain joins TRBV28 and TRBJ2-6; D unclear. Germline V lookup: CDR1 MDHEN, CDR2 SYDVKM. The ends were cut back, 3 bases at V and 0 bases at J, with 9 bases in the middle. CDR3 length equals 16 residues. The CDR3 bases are TGTGCCAGCAGTTTTATTCGGTCCTCTGGGGCCAACGTCCTGACTTTC. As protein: CASSFIRSSGANVLTF.

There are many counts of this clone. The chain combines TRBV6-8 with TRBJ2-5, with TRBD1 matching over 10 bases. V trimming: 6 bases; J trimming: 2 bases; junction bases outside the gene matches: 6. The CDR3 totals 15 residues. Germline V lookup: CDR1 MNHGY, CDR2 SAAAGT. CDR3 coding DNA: TGTGCCAGCAGGCCCTTGGGACAGGGGCAAGAGACCCAGTACTTC. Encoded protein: CASRPLGQGQETQYF.

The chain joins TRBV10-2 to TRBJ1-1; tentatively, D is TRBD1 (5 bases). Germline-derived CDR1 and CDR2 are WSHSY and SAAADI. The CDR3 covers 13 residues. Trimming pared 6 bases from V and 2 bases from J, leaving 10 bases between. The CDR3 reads CASREGLNTEAFF. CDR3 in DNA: TGCGCCAGCAGGGAGGGGCTCAACACTGAAGCTTTCTTT.

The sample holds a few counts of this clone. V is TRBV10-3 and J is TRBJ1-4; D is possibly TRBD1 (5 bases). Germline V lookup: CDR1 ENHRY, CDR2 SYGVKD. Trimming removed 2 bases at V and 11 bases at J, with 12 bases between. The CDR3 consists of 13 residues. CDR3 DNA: TGTGCCATCAGTGAGACCTCTGGGGGGAAACTGTTTTTT. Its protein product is CAISETSGGKLFF.

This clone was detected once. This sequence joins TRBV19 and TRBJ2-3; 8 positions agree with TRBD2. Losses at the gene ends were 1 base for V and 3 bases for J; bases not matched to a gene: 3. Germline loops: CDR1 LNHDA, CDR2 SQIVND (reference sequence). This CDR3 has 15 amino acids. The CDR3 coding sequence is TGTGCCAGTAGTATAGGCGGGGGGCTGACAGATACGCAGTATTTT. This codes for CASSIGGGLTDTQYF.

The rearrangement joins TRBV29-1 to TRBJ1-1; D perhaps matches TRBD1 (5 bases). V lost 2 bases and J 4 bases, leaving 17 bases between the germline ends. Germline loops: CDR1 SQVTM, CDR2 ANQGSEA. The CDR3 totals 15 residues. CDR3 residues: CSVERAGGGGTEAFF. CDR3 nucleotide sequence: TGCAGCGTTGAAAGGGCGGGGGGAGGAGGCACTGAAGCTTTCTTT.

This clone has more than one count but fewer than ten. The CDR3 loop reads CASSSTGLSNQPQHF. Written as DNA, the CDR3 is TGTGCCAGCAGTTCCACAGGGTTAAGCAATCAGCCCCAGCATTTT. The V gene is TRBV6-8, the J gene TRBJ1-5; D is possibly TRBD1 (6 bases). Trimming shortened V by 4 bases and J by 1 base, and 11 bases separated the two germline ends. The CDR3 covers 15 residues. The germline CDR1 and CDR2 sequences are MNHGY and SAAAGT.

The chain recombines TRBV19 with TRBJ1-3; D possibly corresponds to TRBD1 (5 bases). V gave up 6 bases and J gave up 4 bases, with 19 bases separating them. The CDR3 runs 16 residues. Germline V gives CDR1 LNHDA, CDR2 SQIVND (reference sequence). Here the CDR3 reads CASSLKKGNGGNTIYF. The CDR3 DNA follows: TGTGCCAGTAGCCTTAAGAAGGGGAATGGCGGAAACACCATATATTTT.